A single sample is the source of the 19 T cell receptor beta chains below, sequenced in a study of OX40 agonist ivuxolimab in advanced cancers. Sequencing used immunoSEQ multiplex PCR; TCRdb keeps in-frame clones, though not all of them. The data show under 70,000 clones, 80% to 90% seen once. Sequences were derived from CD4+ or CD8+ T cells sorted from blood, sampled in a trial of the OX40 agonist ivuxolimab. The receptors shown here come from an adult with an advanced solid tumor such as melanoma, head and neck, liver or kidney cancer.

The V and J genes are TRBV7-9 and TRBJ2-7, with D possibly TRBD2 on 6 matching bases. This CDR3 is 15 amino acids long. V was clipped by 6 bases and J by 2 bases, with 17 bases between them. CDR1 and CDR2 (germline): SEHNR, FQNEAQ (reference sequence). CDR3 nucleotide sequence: TGTGCCAGCAGTCCGACCGGGACTGAACCCTACGAGCAGTACTTC. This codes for CASSPTGTEPYEQYF.

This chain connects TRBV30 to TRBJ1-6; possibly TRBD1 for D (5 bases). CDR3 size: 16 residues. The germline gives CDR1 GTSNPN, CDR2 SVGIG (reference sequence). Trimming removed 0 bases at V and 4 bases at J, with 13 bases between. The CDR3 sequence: CAWSVRGLPYNSPLHF. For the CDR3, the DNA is TGTGCCTGGAGTGTACGGGGACTGCCTTATAATTCACCCCTCCACTTT.

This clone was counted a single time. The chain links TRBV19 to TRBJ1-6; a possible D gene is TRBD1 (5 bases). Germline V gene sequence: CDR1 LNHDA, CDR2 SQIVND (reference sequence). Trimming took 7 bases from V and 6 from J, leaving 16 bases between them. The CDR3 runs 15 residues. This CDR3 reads CASTLAGTVNSPLHF. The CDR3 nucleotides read TGTGCCAGTACCCTCGCCGGGACCGTTAATTCACCCCTCCACTTT.

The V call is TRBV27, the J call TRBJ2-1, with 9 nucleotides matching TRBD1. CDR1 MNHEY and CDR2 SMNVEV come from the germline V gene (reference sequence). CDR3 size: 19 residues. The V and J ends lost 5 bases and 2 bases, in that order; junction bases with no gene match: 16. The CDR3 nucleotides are TGTGCCAGCAGTACGAGGACAGGGGTAGTGACGCGCCCCTACAATGAGCAGTTCTTC. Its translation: CASSTRTGVVTRPYNEQFF.

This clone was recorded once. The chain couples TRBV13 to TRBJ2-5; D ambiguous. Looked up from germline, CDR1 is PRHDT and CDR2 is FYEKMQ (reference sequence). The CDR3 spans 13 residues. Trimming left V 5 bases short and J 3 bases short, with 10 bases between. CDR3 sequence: CASSHSFEETQYF. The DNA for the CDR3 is TGTGCCAGCAGCCACAGCTTCGAAGAGACCCAGTACTTC.

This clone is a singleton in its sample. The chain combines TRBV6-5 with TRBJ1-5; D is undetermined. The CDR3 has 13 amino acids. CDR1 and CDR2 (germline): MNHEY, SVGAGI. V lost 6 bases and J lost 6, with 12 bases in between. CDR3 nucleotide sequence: TGTGCCAGCAGGCGCACTAAGGTTCAGCCCCAGCATTTT. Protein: CASRRTKVQPQHF.

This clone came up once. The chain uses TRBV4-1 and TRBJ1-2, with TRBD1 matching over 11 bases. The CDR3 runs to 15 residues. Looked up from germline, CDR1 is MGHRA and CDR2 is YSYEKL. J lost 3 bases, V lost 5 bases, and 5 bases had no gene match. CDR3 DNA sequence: TGCGCCAGCAGCGGGGGACAGGGGGTCGACTATGGCTACACCTTC. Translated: CASSGGQGVDYGYTF.

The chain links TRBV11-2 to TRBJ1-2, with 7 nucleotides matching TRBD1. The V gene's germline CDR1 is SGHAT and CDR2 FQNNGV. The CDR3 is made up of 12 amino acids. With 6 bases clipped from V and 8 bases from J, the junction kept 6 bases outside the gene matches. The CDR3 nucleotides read TGTGCCAGCAGTTCGACAGGGCAAGGCTACACCTTC. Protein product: CASSSTGQGYTF.

The CDR3 protein is CASSLGGGGPTMNTEAFF. The CDR3 bases are TGCGCCAGCAGCCTCGGGGGCGGAGGCCCGACCATGAACACTGAAGCTTTCTTT. The chain has TRBV4-1 and TRBJ1-1; D may be TRBD1 (6 bases). Germline CDR1 reads MGHRA; CDR2 reads YSYEKL. Trimming pared 4 bases from V and 0 bases from J, leaving 21 bases between. The CDR3 totals 18 residues.

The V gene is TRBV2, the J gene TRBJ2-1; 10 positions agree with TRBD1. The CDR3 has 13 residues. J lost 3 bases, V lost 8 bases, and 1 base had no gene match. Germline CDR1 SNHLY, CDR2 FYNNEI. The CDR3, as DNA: TGTGCCAGCGGGACAGGGGACTACAATGAGCAGTTCTTC. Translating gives CASGTGDYNEQFF.

The CDR3 reads CASSPGTGFGYTF. In DNA form, the CDR3 reads TGTGCCAGTAGTCCAGGGACAGGGTTTGGCTACACCTTC. This chain joins TRBV19 and TRBJ1-2, with 9 nucleotides matching TRBD1. The CDR3 spans 13 residues. Germline trimming cut 5 bases from V and 7 bases from J; bases unmatched to any gene: 5. CDR1 and CDR2 from the germline V gene are LNHDA and SQIVND (reference sequence).

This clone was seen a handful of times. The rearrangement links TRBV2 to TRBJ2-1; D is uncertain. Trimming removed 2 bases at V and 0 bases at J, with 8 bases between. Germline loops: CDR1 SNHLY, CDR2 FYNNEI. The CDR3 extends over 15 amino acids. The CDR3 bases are TGTGCCAGCAGTGAACTAGTTAGCTCCTACAATGAGCAGTTCTTC. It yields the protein CASSELVSSYNEQFF.

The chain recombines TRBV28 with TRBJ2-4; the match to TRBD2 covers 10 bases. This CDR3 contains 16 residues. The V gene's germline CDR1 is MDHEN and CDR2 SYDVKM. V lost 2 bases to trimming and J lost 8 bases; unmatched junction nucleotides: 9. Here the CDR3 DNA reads TGTGCCAGCAGTTTACCGAAGCGGGGGGGAATAGACATTCAGTACTTC. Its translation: CASSLPKRGGIDIQYF.

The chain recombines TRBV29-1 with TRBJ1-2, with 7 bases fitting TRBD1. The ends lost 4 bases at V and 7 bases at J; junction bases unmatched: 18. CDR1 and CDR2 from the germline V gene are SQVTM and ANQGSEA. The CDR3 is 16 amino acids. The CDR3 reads CSVVGTDVLARGGYTF. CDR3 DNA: TGCAGCGTTGTGGGGACAGACGTTTTGGCGAGGGGTGGCTACACCTTC.

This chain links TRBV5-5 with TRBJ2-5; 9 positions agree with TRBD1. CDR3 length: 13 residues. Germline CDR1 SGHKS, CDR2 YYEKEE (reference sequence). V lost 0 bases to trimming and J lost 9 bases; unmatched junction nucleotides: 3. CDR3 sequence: CASSLGTGVAQYF. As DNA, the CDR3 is TGTGCCAGCAGCTTGGGGACAGGGGTTGCCCAGTACTTC.

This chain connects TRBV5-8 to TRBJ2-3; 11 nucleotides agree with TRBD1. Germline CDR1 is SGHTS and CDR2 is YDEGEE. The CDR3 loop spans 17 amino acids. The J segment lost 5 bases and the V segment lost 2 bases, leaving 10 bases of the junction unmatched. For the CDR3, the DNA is TGTGCCAGCAGCTTCGAAGTCGGGACAGGGGGAAGAGATACGCAGTATTTT. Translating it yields CASSFEVGTGGRDTQYF.

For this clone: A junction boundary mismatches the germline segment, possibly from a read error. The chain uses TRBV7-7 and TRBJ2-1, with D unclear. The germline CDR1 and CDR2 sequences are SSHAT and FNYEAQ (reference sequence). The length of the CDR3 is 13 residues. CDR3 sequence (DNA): TGTGCTAGCAGCCTTAGCTCCTACAATGAGCAGTTCTTC. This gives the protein CASSLSSYNEQFF.

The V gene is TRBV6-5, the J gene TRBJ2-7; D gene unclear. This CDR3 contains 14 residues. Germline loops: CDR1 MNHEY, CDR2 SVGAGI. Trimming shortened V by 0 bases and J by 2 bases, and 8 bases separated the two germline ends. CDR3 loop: CASSYSPKAYEQYF. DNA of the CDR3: TGTGCCAGCAGTTACTCGCCAAAAGCCTACGAGCAGTACTTC.

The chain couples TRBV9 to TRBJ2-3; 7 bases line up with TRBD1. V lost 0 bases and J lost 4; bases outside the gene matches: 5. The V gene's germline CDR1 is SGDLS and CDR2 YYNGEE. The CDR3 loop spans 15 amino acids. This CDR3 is CASSVEVGTADTQYF. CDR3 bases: TGTGCCAGCAGCGTAGAAGTTGGGACAGCAGATACGCAGTATTTT. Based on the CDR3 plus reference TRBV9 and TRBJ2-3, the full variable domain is DSGVTQTPKHLITATGQRVTLRCSPRSGDLSVYWYQQSLDQGLQFLIQYYNGEERAKGNILERFSAQQFPDLHSELNLSSLELGDSALYFCASSVEVGTADTQYFGPGTRLTVL.